This T cell receptor (beta chain) originates from a study of intratumoral heterogeneity in liver cancer. For context, the study as a whole: In the full cohort of around 13 patients, the median age was approximately 60 years and the majority of patients were male. The full cohort included 70 or so multiregional samples from 14 HCC patients, consisting of around 51 tumoral regions and some 20 adjacent nontumoral regions. To investigate intratumor heterogeneity, the study integrated RNA-seq, DNA sequencing, TCR-seq and SNP array data drawn from multiple regions of hepatocellular carcinoma specimens.

Regarding this clone: Its specific antigen is unknown. One end of the junction is discordant with germline, which a read error may explain. At the DNA level, this CDR3 is encoded by other sequences in the same sample as well.

Paper-wide results and their limitations: Overall T cell clonality did not differ significantly between tumor regions within either sequenced patient. The authors noted a relatively low number of patients and under-sampled tumor-infiltrating lymphocyte representation as limitations. Tumor region a in each sequenced patient had significantly more unique T-cell clonal expansions than region b. RNA-seq-based estimates of regional differences in tumor-infiltrating lymphocyte burden were reportedly confirmed by TCR sequencing.

The H label marked samples taken from distinct, geographically separated regions of the hepatocellular carcinoma nodule. Early-stage hepatocellular carcinoma was present in all patients, and no therapy was administered to any patient before surgical resection. The sampled areas showed no macroscopic signs of necrosis or hemorrhage. In two patients, TCR sequencing (ImmunoSeq) was performed on multiple regions. Frozen tissue samples from resection were taken at least 1 cm away from one another. The DNeasy blood and tissue kit was used to extract genomic DNA from bulk tissue. The germline V gene encodes CDR1 KGHDR and CDR2 SFDVKD. From its cysteine to its phenylalanine, the CDR3 spans 15 amino acids. Left in the record is the CDR3 DNA by itself, 45 bases read in frame from the first base. The immunoSEQ assay was used to sequence TCR beta chain CDR3 regions from genomic DNA. Rearranged VDJ segments were amplified with primers that anneal to V and J segments. In the authors' own workflow: The ImmunoSeq Analyzer software was used to calculate clonality and richness metrics. Differentially abundant clones between regions were identified using Fisher's exact test plus a beta-binomial method for added stringency. In TCRdb, the immuneACCESS table is reduced to in-frame sequences with V and J assigned. These tables do not hold every clone; where another copy was compared, an unresolved V gene accounts for under half, and the others remain unexplained. That table supplies the V and J calls and clone size; D and trimming were determined from the DNA. The sample contains roughly 6,200 clones, approximately 71% of them found a single time. The ten top clones hold roughly two fifths of the sample.

The TCR sequence derives from a woman between 70 and 85 years old with hepatocellular carcinoma. The specimen comprised tumor tissue, sampled before any cancer treatment. The rearrangement combines TRBV24-1 with TRBJ2-5; no D segment can be confidently identified. The DNA is TGTGCCACCAGTGATTCCCCCGAGCCCCAAGAGACTCAGTACTTC. The translation is CATSDSPEPQETQYF.